This T cell receptor beta chain originates from a study of beta chain features in type 1 diabetes. Reverse transcribing all isolated RNA meant expressed TCRB transcripts were sequenced. Repertoires were generated with immunoSEQ multiplex PCR, while TCRdb's copy carries only in-frame clones and drops some. The sample contains 500,000 to 650,000 clones, roughly 12% of which appear only once. General observations from the study: There was a moderate but significant shortening of TCRB CDR3s in all four CD4+ subsets of Type 1 diabetes patients.

CD45RO/CCR7/CD25/CD127/CD95/CD27 sorting isolated CD4+ naive, central memory, regulatory and stem cell-like memory cells. The germline CDR1 and CDR2 sequences are SGHNT and YENEEA. Trimming left V 5 bases short and J 7 bases short, with 12 bases between. CDR3 length: 13 residues. With regard to this clone: What it binds is unknown.

This chain joins TRBV11-3 and TRBJ2-1; D call uncertain. Material: naive CD4+ T cells from blood. This TCR was recovered from a man in his thirties or forties with type 1 diabetes. In DNA form, the CDR3 reads TGTGCCAGCAGCCTGGAAGCGCGGAATGAGCAGTTCTTC. It specifies CASSLEARNEQFF.